The source of this TCR delta chain is a study of gamma-delta T cells after stem cell transplantation (dated by TCRdb to the mid-2010s). Judged by its sample share, this clone qualifies as medium-sized (0.01 to 0.1%). It lacks a known antigen. No base qualities exist here, and no much larger clone lies one base off it. Library prep was done by RT-PCR. TCRdb shows the sequencer as Illumina MiSeq. TCRdb reran clone calling on the public reads with CATT; rows sharing one DNA sequence were then combined. The sample profile shows roughly 10,000 delta-chain clones; 30% to 40% of them were found once. Jointly, the top ten make up 2.8% of the sample. The source is a human donor. It is not recorded whose cells these are; they may come from a transplant donor. The sequencing input was gamma-delta T cells.

The CDR3: CALGESLPTRWGISKLIF. The DNA sequence reads TGTGCTCTTGGGGAATCCCTTCCTACGAGGTGGGGGATAAGCAAACTCATCTTT. The chain is made from TRDV1 and TRDJ1; the D gene is perhaps TRDD2 or TRDD3, as each covers 9 bases. From cysteine to phenylalanine, the CDR3 is 18 amino acids long. Only the CDR3 region is kept as DNA, spanning 54 bases read in frame from base 1. Per the germline V gene, TSWWSYY is the CDR1 and QGS is the CDR2. V and J are truncated by 2 bases and 8 bases respectively, leaving an intervening sequence of 27 bases.